This record covers a single T cell receptor (beta chain). TCRdb's copy holds only in-frame clones and misses some; the assay was immunoSEQ multiplex PCR. Of some 240,000 clones in the sample, around 81% were seen once. The data were obtained in a study of blood T cell repertoires in COVID-19. Looking at the study overall: Collection of acute and convalescent COVID-19 samples took place in the United States, Italy and Spain.

CDR1 and CDR2 (germline): SEHNR, FQNEAQ (reference sequence). The CDR3 contains 16 residues. J was trimmed by 2 bases and V by 4 bases; bases with no gene match: 9. The Seattle patients, enrolled during active infection, were followed longitudinally. The sample consisted of peripheral blood. J is TRBJ2-5 and V is TRBV7-9; 8 positions match TRBD2. The source is a woman older than 75 with COVID-19, enrolled during active disease. CDR3 nucleotide sequence: TGTGCCAGCAGCTATCGGCGGGGGGTAGGGCAAGAGACCCAGTACTTC. It codes for CASSYRRGVGQETQYF.